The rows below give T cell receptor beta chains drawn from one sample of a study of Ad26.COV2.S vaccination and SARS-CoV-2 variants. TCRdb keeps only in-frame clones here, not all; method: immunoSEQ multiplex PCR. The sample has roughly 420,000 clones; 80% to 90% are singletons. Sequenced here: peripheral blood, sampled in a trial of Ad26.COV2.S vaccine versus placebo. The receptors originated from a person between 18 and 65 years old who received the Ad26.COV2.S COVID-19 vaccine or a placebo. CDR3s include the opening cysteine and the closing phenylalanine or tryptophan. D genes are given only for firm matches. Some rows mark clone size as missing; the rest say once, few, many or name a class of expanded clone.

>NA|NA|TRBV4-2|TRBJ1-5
CASSQDLASLGNQPQHF
TGTGCCAGCAGCCAAGATCTAGCCAGTCTCGGGAATCAGCCCCAGCATTTT
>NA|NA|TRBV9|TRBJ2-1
CASSGRSEGGRYEQFF
TGTGCCAGCAGCGGTCGATCTGAGGGGGGTAGGTATGAGCAGTTCTTC
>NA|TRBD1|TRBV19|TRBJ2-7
CASSGQGSGSYEQYF
TGTGCCAGTAGTGGACAGGGGTCGGGATCCTACGAGCAGTACTTC
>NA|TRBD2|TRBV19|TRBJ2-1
CASSIPTASGGYNEQFF
TGTGCCAGTAGTATCCCTACCGCTAGCGGGGGTTACAATGAGCAGTTCTTC
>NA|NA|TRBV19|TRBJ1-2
CASSRGQGAFGYTF
TGTGCCAGTAGTAGGGGTCAGGGAGCTTTTGGCTACACCTTC
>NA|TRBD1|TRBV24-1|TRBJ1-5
CATYITGGSNPSNQPQHF
TGTGCCACCTATATAACAGGGGGCTCAAACCCTAGCAATCAGCCCCAGCATTTT
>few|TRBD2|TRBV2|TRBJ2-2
CASSATPTSGGATGELFF
TGTGCCAGCAGTGCTACCCCGACTAGCGGGGGGGCGACCGGGGAGCTGTTTTTT
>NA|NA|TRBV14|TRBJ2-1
CASSQKRHNEQFF
TGTGCCAGCAGCCAAAAGCGGCACAATGAGCAGTTCTTC
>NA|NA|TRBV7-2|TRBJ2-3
CASSLLGRPTPDTQYF
TGTGCCAGCAGCTTACTAGGCCGCCCTACCCCCGATACGCAGTATTTT
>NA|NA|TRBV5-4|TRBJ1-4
CASSLGLSHGTTNEKLFF
TGTGCCAGCAGCTTGGGTCTCAGTCACGGGACAACTAATGAAAAACTGTTTTTT
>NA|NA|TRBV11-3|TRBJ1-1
CASSFRAGDTEAFF
TGTGCCAGCAGCTTCCGTGCAGGGGACACTGAAGCTTTCTTT
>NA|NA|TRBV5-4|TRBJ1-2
CASSLEGVGGYTF
TGTGCCAGCAGCTTGGAGGGAGTTGGGGGCTACACCTTC
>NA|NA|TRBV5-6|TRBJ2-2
CASSLPGALAGELFF
TGTGCCAGCAGCTTGCCGGGGGCATTGGCCGGGGAGCTGTTTTTT
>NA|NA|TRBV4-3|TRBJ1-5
CASSQAAGGNQPQHF
TGCGCCAGCAGCCAAGCGGCCGGGGGCAATCAGCCCCAGCATTTT
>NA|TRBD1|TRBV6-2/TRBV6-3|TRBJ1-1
CASSYPPGTGGRWGTEAFF
TGTGCCAGCAGTTACCCGCCAGGGACAGGAGGGCGTTGGGGCACTGAAGCTTTCTTT
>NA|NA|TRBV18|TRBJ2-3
CASSPGFSTDTQYF
TGTGCCAGCTCACCGGGGTTTAGCACAGATACGCAGTATTTT
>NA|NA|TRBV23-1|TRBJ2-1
CASSQSIARVGGTYNEQFF
TGCGCCAGCAGTCAATCAATCGCTCGAGTGGGTGGAACCTACAATGAGCAGTTCTTC
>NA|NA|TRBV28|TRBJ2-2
CASQAGERAGELFF
TGTGCCAGCCAAGCAGGGGAACGAGCCGGGGAGCTGTTTTTT
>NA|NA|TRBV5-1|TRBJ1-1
CASSSQGIQNTEAFF
TGCGCCAGCAGCTCCCAAGGGATTCAGAACACTGAAGCTTTCTTT
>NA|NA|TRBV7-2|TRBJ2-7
CASSRPHLGRYEQYF
TGTGCCAGCAGCCGGCCTCACCTCGGGCGTTACGAGCAGTACTTC
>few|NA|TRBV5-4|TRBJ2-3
CASSSPPGRGTDTQYF
TGTGCCAGCAGCTCCCCCCCGGGACGGGGCACAGATACGCAGTATTTT
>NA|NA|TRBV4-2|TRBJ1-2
CASSQEVDRGYTF
TGTGCCAGCAGCCAAGAGGTAGACAGGGGCTACACCTTC
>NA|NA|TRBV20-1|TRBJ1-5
CSASDFGAGNQPQHF
TGCAGTGCTAGTGATTTTGGGGCAGGCAATCAGCCCCAGCATTTT
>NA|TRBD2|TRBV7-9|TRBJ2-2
CASSLDGSGILDGELFF
TGTGCCAGCAGCTTAGACGGGAGCGGGATTTTGGACGGGGAGCTGTTTTTT
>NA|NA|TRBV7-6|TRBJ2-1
CASSLVAASSYNEQFF
TGTGCCAGCAGCTTAGTAGCGGCCAGCTCCTACAATGAGCAGTTCTTC
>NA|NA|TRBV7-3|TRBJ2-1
CASSVRGGFGRQFF
TGTGCCAGCAGCGTTCGCGGTGGATTCGGGAGGCAGTTCTTC
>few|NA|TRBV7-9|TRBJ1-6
CASSLEDSPLHF
TGTGCCAGCAGCTTAGAGGATTCACCCCTCCACTTT
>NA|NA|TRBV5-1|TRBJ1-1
CASSLGPGGTEAFF
TGCGCCAGCAGCTTAGGCCCCGGCGGGACTGAAGCTTTCTTT
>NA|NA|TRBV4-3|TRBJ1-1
CASSLLGNTEAFF
TGCGCCAGCAGCCTTCTGGGGAACACTGAAGCTTTCTTT
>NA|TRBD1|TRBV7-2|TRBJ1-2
CASSLGTGVYGYTF
TGTGCCAGCAGCTTAGGGACAGGGGTCTATGGCTACACCTTC
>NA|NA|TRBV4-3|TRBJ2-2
CASSQEGSGYAGELFF
TGCGCCAGCAGCCAAGAAGGTTCCGGATACGCCGGGGAGCTGTTTTTT
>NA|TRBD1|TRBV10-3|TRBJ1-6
CAISEAQGAHNSPLHF
TGTGCCATCAGTGAGGCCCAGGGGGCGCATAATTCACCCCTCCACTTT
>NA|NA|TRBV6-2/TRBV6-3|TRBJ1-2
CASSLRGSNYGYTF
TGTGCCAGCAGTTTACGGGGGAGTAACTATGGCTACACCTTC